This TCR beta chain was observed in a study of blood T cell repertoires in COVID-19. Study in general: The samples span acute and convalescent COVID-19 from the United States, Italy and Spain.

Original handling: Cell counts per sample came from amplifying reference gene primers. Repertoires were generated with immunoSEQ multiplex PCR, while TCRdb's copy carries only in-frame clones and drops some. D and trimming were read from the DNA, whereas the V and J calls and clone size are those reported in that table. This table holds around 100,000 clones, 85% to 90% found once. CDR3 length: 17 amino acids. CDR1 is SGHTA and CDR2 is FQGNSA in the germline V gene. V was cut by 4 bases and J by 4 bases, with 21 bases left in between. This chain uses TRBV7-2 with TRBJ2-3, with a possible D match to TRBD1 (5 bases). The sequenced material came from peripheral blood. This clonotype was obtained from a human donor in a cohort sampled during active COVID-19. CDR3 sequence reads: CASSSPAGQGRADTQYF. The CDR3 coding sequence is TGTGCCAGCAGCTCGCCGGCTGGGCAGGGAAGGGCAGATACGCAGTATTTT.